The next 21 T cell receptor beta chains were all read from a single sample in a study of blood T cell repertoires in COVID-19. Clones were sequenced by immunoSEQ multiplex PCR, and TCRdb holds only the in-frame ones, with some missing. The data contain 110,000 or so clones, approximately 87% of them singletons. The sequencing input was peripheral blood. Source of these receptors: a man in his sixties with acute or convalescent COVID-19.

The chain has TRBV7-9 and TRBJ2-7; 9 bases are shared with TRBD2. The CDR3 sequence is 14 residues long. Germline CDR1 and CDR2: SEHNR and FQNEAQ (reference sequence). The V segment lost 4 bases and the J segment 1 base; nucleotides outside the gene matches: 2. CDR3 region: CASSWAGGSYEQYF. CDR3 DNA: TGTGCCAGCAGCTGGGCGGGGGGGTCCTACGAGCAGTACTTC. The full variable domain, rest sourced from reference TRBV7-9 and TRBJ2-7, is DTGVSQNPRHKITKRGQNVTFRCDPISEHNRLYWYRQTLGQGPEFLTYFQNEAQLEKSRLLSDRFSAERPKGSFSTLEIQRTEQGDSAMYLCASSWAGGSYEQYFGPGTRLTVT.

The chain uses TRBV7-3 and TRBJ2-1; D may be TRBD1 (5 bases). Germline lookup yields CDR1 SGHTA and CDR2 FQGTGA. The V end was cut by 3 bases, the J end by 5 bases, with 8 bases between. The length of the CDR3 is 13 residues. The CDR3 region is CASSFSRDNEQFF. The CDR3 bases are TGTGCCAGCAGCTTCTCCAGGGACAATGAGCAGTTCTTC.

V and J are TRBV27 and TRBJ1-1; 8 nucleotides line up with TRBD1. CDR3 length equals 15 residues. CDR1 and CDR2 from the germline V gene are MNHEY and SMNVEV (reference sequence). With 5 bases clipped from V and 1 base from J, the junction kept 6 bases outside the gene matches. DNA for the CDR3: TGTGCCAGCAGTCCACGACAGGGGTGGAACACTGAAGCTTTCTTT. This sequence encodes CASSPRQGWNTEAFF.

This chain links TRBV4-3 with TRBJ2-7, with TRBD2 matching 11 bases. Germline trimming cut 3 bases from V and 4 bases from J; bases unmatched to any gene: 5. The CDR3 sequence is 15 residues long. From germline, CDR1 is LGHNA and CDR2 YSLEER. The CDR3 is CASSQGTSGYYEQYF. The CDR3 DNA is TGCGCCAGCAGCCAGGGGACTAGCGGATATTACGAGCAGTACTTC.

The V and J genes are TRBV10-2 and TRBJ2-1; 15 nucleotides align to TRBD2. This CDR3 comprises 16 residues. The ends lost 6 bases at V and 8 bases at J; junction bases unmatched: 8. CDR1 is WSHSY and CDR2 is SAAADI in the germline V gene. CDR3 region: CASRHGLAGGPHEQFF. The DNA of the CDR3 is TGCGCCAGCAGGCATGGACTAGCGGGAGGGCCTCATGAGCAGTTCTTC.

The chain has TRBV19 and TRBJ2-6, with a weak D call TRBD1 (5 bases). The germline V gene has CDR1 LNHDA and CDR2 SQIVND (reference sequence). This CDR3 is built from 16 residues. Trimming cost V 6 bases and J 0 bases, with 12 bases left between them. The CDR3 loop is CASSPDRDSGANVLTF. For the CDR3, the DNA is TGTGCCAGTAGCCCTGACAGAGACTCTGGGGCCAACGTCCTGACTTTC.

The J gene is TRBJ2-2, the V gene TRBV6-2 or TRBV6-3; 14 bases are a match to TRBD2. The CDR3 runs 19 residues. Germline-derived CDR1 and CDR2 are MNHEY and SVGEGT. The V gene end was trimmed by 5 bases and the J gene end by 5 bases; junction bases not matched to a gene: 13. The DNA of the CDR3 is TGTGCCAGCAGTCCCCTCACCGGGACTAGCGGGAGAGGGACCGGGGAGCTGTTTTTT. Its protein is CASSPLTGTSGRGTGELFF.

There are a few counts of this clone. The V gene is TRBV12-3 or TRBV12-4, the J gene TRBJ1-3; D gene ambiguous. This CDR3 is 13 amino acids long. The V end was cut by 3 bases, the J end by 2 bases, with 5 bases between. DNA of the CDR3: TGTGCCAGCAGTTTGGCAACTGGAAACACCATATATTTT. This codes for CASSLATGNTIYF.

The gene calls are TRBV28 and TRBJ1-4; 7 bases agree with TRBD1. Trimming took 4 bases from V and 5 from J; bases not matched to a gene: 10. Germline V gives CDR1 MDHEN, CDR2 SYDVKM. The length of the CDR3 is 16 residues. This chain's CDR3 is CASSSPRDRRNEKLFF. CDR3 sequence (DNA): TGTGCCAGCAGTTCCCCCAGGGACAGAAGGAATGAAAAACTGTTTTTT. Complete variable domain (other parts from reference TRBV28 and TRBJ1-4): DVKVTQSSRYLVKRTGEKVFLECVQDMDHENMFWYRQDPGLGLRLIYFSYDVKMKEKGDIPEGYSVSREKKERFSLILESASTNQTSMYLCASSSPRDRRNEKLFFGSGTQLSVL.

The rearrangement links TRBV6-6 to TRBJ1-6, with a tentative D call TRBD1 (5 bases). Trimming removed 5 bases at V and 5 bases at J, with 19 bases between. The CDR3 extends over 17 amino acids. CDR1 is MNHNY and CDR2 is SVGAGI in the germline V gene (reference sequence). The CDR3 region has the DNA TGTGCCAGCAGTCTCGGAGGGAGAGGGGCAGATAATTCACCCCTCCACTTT. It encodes CASSLGGRGADNSPLHF.

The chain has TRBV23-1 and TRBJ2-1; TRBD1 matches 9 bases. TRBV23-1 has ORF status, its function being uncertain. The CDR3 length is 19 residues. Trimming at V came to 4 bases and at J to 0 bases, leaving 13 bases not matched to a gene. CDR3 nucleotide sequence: TGCGCCAGCAGTCCCGGGACAGGGTCGAGGGAGAGCTCCTACAATGAGCAGTTCTTC. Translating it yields CASSPGTGSRESSYNEQFF.

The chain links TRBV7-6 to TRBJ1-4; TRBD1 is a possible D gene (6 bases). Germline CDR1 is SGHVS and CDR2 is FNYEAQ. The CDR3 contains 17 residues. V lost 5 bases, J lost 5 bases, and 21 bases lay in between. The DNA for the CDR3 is TGTGCCAGCAGCCCTCCACTTGTGGCAGGGGTAAATGAAAAACTGTTTTTT. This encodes CASSPPLVAGVNEKLFF.

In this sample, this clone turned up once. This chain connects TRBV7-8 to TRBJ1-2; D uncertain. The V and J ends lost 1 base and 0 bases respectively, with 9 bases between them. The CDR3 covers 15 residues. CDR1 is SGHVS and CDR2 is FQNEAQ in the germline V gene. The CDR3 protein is CASSLVPGANYGYTF. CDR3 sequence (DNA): TGTGCCAGCAGCTTAGTTCCGGGTGCTAACTATGGCTACACCTTC.

The CDR3 DNA follows: TGTGCCAGCAGCCAAGGCTCTATCGGAGGCTACGAGCAGTACTTC. Protein: CASSQGSIGGYEQYF. This chain links TRBV4-2 with TRBJ2-7; D is possibly TRBD2 (5 bases). CDR1 and CDR2 (germline): LGHNA, YNFKEQ. Trimming removed 1 base at V and 3 bases at J, with 13 bases between. This CDR3 contains 15 residues.

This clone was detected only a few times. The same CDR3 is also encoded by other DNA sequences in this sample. The chain's CDR3 is CASSLGGLDTQYF. The CDR3 DNA follows: TGTGCCAGCAGCTTGGGGGGTCTTGATACGCAGTATTTT. The V gene is TRBV11-2, the J gene TRBJ2-3; maybe TRBD2 (6 bases). Germline values: CDR1 SGHAT, CDR2 FQNNGV. The V end was cut by 3 bases, the J end by 6 bases, with 10 bases between. There are 13 residues in the CDR3.

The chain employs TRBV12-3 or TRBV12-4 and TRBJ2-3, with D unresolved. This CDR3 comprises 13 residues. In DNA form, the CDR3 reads TGTGCGAGCGTCGCGCCCTACACAGATACGCAGTATTTT. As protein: CASVAPYTDTQYF.

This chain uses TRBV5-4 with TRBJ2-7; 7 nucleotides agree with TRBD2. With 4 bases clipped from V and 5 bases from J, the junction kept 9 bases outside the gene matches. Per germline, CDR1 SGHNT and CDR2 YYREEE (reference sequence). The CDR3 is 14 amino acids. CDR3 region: CASSPLGGFDEQYF. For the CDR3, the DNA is TGTGCCAGCAGCCCCTTGGGGGGGTTTGACGAGCAGTACTTC.

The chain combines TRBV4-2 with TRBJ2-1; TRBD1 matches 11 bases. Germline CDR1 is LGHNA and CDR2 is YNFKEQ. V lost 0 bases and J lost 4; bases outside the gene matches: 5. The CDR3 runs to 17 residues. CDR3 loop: CASSQDRGTGGYNEQFF. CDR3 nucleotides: TGTGCCAGCAGCCAAGATCGCGGGACAGGGGGTTACAATGAGCAGTTCTTC.

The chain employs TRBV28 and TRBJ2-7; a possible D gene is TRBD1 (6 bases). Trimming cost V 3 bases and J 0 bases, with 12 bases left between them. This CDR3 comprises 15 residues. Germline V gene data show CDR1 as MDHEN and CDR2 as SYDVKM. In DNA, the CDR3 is TGTGCCAGCAGTTTCGGGGACACTCGCTCCTACGAGCAGTACTTC. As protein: CASSFGDTRSYEQYF.

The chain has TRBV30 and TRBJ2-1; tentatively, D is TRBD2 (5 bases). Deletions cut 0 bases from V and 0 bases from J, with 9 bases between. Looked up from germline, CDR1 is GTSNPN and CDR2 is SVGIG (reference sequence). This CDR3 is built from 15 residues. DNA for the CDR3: TGTGCCTGGAGTGTACTAGGGAGCTCCTACAATGAGCAGTTCTTC. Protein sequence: CAWSVLGSSYNEQFF.

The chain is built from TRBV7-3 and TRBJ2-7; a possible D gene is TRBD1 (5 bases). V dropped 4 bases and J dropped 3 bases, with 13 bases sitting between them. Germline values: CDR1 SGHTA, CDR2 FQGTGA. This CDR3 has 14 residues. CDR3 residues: CASSSQAGNYEQYF. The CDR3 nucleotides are TGTGCCAGCAGCTCCCAGGCAGGGAACTACGAGCAGTACTTC.